The 3 T cell receptor beta chains in this list originate from one sample, sequenced in a study of regulatory T cells in long-lasting Graves disease. Combining iRepertoire HTBI primers with Arm-PCR of CDR3 regions, the authors built TCR beta libraries. MiXCR, applied by TCRdb to the multiplex PCR reads, yields one record per CDR3 protein. The data show roughly 490,000 distinct CDR3 sequences, roughly 22% seen once. Indicated time point: persistent/refractory GD, antithyroid drugs over 5 years with positive TRAb. The TCR library was made from RNA that had been extracted from PBMCs in TRIzol. The sample here was peripheral blood mononuclear cells (PBMCs), taken when the disease was refractory, from a patient treated with antithyroid drugs. These TCRs come from a female donor with Graves disease.

This clonotype came up many times. The chain combines TRBV6-1 with TRBJ1-2; TRBD1 might be the D (5 bases). V lost 10 bases to trimming and J lost 5 bases, with 20 bases between them. Germline values: CDR1 MNHNS, CDR2 SASEGT. The CDR3 has 14 amino acids. Here the CDR3 reads CAILPEGADYGYTF. The CDR3 DNA is TGTGCCATCCTCCCCGAAGGGGCGGATTATGGCTACACCTTC.

This chain links TRBV28 with TRBJ2-1; D tentatively fits TRBD1 or TRBD2 (6 bases each). V lost 1 base, J lost 8 bases, and 15 bases lay in between. CDR3 length equals 15 residues. Germline CDR1 MDHEN, CDR2 SYDVKM. The CDR3 spells CASSLSGAVGDEQFF. The DNA for the CDR3 is TGTGCCAGCAGTTTATCGGGGGCAGTGGGCGATGAGCAGTTCTTC.

The chain combines TRBV28 with TRBJ2-2, with 8 nucleotides matching TRBD2. Germline-derived CDR1 and CDR2 are MDHEN and SYDVKM. The junction had 6 bases not matched to a gene; V was cut back by 5 bases and J by 4 bases. CDR3 length equals 15 residues. CDR3 sequence: CASSPGLGGTGELFF. The CDR3 DNA reads TGTGCCAGCAGTCCGGGACTAGGTGGCACCGGGGAGCTGTTTTTT.